The entry below gives a single TCR beta chain sequence along with its context. What it binds is not known. This sample was taken from a study of shared clonotypes between healthy human individuals. About the study: Each donor's CD8 memory used one plate, CD8 naive two, each CD4 subset three. General study results and limits: A small donor pool kept down the genetic and exposure-history diversity that was represented. Of the naive CD4 clonotypes, roughly 5.2% were shared across a handful of donors.

CDR1 and CDR2 from the germline V gene are SGHDN and FVKESK. Unmatched junction bases numbered 7, after V lost 3 bases and J lost 6 bases. The CDR3 runs 16 residues. CD45RO-negative cells were positively selected for CCR7, leaving out terminally differentiated effector memory CD45RA+ cells. The assay was immunoSEQ multiplex PCR, and TCRdb's table has in-frame clones only and misses some. The table has about 2 million clones, 85% to 95% seen once. This receptor was taken from a man younger than 35 in good health. Source material: naive CD8+ T cells sorted from blood. V and J are TRBV14 and TRBJ2-1; 11 bases line up with TRBD2. The DNA for the CDR3 is TGTGCCAGCAGCCATGTACTAGCGGGAGTTAGCAATGAGCAGTTCTTC. As protein: CASSHVLAGVSNEQFF.